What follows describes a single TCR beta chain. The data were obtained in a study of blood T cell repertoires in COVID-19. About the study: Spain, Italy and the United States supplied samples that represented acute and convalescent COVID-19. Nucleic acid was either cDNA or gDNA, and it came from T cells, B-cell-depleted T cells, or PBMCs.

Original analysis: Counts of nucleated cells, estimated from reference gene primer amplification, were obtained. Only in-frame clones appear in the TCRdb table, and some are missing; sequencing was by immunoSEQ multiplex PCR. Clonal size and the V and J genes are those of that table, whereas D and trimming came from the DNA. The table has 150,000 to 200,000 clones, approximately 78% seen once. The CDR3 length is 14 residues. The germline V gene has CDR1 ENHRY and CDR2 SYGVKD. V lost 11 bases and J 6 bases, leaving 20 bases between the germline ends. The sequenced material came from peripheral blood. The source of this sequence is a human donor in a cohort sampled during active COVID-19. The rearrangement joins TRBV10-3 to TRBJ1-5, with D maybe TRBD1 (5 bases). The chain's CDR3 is CAYQGGRVSQPQHF. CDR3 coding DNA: TGTGCCTATCAGGGAGGCAGGGTAAGTCAGCCCCAGCATTTT.